A single sample gave rise to the 16 T cell receptor beta chains below, sequenced in a study of shared clonotypes between healthy human individuals. Here immunoSEQ multiplex PCR was the method, and the copy in TCRdb shows in-frame clones only, minus some. This table holds over a million clones, more than 95% found once. The specimen sequenced was naive CD4+ T cells sorted from blood. Subset meaning: CD45RA+ positively selected. These receptors originate from a young man in good health.

On this clone: Additional DNA sequences in this sample encode the identical CDR3. This chain connects TRBV18 to TRBJ2-1; D is possibly TRBD2 (6 bases). CDR3 length equals 16 residues. The V end lost 3 bases, the J end lost 0 bases, and 12 bases lay between the germline ends. The germline V gene has CDR1 KGHSH and CDR2 LQKENI. CDR3 nucleotides: TGTGCCAGCTCACCCCCGGGACTGAGCTCCTACAATGAGCAGTTCTTC. This codes for CASSPPGLSSYNEQFF.

The V call is TRBV4-2, the J call TRBJ2-3; tentative D call: TRBD2 (6 bases). The V gene lost 6 bases and the J gene lost 3 bases, with 19 bases spanning the gap. CDR1 and CDR2 from the germline V gene are LGHNA and YNFKEQ. The CDR3 is 16 residues long. This chain's CDR3 is CASSPFLRERTDTQYF. CDR3 DNA: TGTGCCAGCAGTCCCTTCCTACGGGAGAGGACAGATACGCAGTATTTT.

This clone showed up just once. The V call is TRBV7-9, the J call TRBJ1-1, with 7 positions matching TRBD1. With 4 bases clipped from V and 4 bases from J, the junction kept 3 bases outside the gene matches. Germline CDR1 and CDR2: SEHNR and FQNEAQ (reference sequence). The CDR3 spans 13 residues. In DNA, the CDR3 is TGTGCCAGCAGCTATAGACAGGGCACTGAAGCTTTCTTT. This gives the protein CASSYRQGTEAFF.

The V and J genes are TRBV6-5 and TRBJ2-2, with D hard to call. There are 13 residues in the CDR3. Germline CDR1 and CDR2: MNHEY and SVGAGI. The V and J ends lost 6 bases and 5 bases respectively, with 10 bases between them. The CDR3 loop is CASRWRRTGELFF. In nucleotides, the CDR3 is TGTGCCAGCAGGTGGCGTCGGACCGGGGAGCTGTTTTTT.

The V gene is TRBV28, the J gene TRBJ1-1; no reliable D call. Trimming took off 1 base at V and 2 bases at J, with 11 bases between the two ends. CDR1 and CDR2 (germline): MDHEN, SYDVKM. The CDR3 has 15 amino acids. This CDR3 is CASSLFWPQNTEAFF. The CDR3 nucleotides are TGTGCCAGCAGTTTATTCTGGCCCCAAAACACTGAAGCTTTCTTT. Full variable domain (outside the CDR3, taken from reference TRBV28 and TRBJ1-1): DVKVTQSSRYLVKRTGEKVFLECVQDMDHENMFWYRQDPGLGLRLIYFSYDVKMKEKGDIPEGYSVSREKKERFSLILESASTNQTSMYLCASSLFWPQNTEAFFGQGTRLTVV.

The chain combines TRBV27 with TRBJ1-5; maybe TRBD1 (5 bases). The CDR3 length is 16 residues. V dropped 3 bases and J dropped 2 bases, with 14 bases sitting between them. CDR1 is MNHEY, CDR2 SMNVEV, per germline (reference sequence). Written as DNA, the CDR3 is TGTGCCAGCAGTTTCCTGGGGCGGAGGGGCAATCAGCCCCAGCATTTT. Translated, it gives CASSFLGRRGNQPQHF.

The table lists this clone with a count of one. This chain uses TRBV5-8 with TRBJ2-7; 7 positions match TRBD1. V shed 0 bases and J 2 bases; nucleotides not matched to a gene: 2. The CDR3 has 14 residues. Germline V gene sequence: CDR1 SGHTS, CDR2 YDEGEE. In DNA, the CDR3 is TGTGCCAGCAGCTTGGTGGGACAGACCTACGAGCAGTACTTC. It specifies CASSLVGQTYEQYF.

The chain has TRBV2 and TRBJ2-2; D is possibly TRBD2 (6 bases). V was shortened by 6 bases and J by 4 bases, with 18 bases between the two germline ends. This CDR3 spans 16 amino acids. The germline V gene has CDR1 SNHLY and CDR2 FYNNEI. CDR3 protein: CASSPLGGKPTGELFF. The CDR3 DNA sequence: TGTGCCAGCAGCCCACTTGGCGGGAAGCCCACCGGGGAGCTGTTTTTT.

This clone was recorded once. V is TRBV5-8 and J is TRBJ1-5; D uncertain. Trimming left V 2 bases short and J 0 bases short, with 9 bases between. Per the germline V gene, CDR1 is SGHTS and CDR2 is YDEGEE. The CDR3 runs 15 residues. The CDR3 reads CASSFFSASNQPQHF. The CDR3 nucleotides read TGTGCCAGCAGCTTTTTCTCGGCTAGCAATCAGCCCCAGCATTTT.

The chain has TRBV10-3 and TRBJ2-6; no clear D. V lost 2 bases and J lost 0, with 14 bases in between. The CDR3 has 18 residues. The germline CDR1 and CDR2 sequences are ENHRY and SYGVKD. The CDR3 loop reads CAISEPREDYSGANVLTF. CDR3 bases: TGTGCCATCAGTGAGCCCCGAGAGGATTACTCTGGGGCCAACGTCCTGACTTTC.

This clone was counted a single time. Other nucleotide sequences in the sample specify the same CDR3. The chain employs TRBV2 and TRBJ1-1; D ambiguous. The germline V gene has CDR1 SNHLY and CDR2 FYNNEI. V dropped 3 bases and J dropped 0 bases, with 5 bases sitting between them. The CDR3 length is 13 residues. The CDR3 reads CASSELMNTEAFF. The DNA for the CDR3 is TGTGCCAGCAGTGAGCTGATGAACACTGAAGCTTTCTTT. The variable domain in full, with the rest retrieved from reference TRBV2 and TRBJ1-1, is EPEVTQTPSHQVTQMGQEVILRCVPISNHLYFYWYRQILGQKVEFLVSFYNNEISEKSEIFDDQFSVERPDGSNFTLKIRSTKLEDSAMYFCASSELMNTEAFFGQGTRLTVV.

This clone was observed once. This chain connects TRBV18 to TRBJ2-7; 8 bases match TRBD1. The CDR3 extends over 14 amino acids. Germline values: CDR1 KGHSH, CDR2 LQKENI. V shed 8 bases, J shed 2 bases, and the junction held 8 bases outside the gene matches. In DNA, the CDR3 is TGTGCCAGCGCCGGACAGGGATGGGCCTACGAGCAGTACTTC. Protein: CASAGQGWAYEQYF.

The CDR3 reads CASTPQGGSNEQFF. As DNA, the CDR3 is TGTGCCAGCACTCCACAGGGCGGGAGCAATGAGCAGTTCTTC. The V call is TRBV6-5, the J call TRBJ2-1, with D maybe TRBD2 (7 bases). This CDR3 has 14 residues. V lost 7 bases to trimming and J lost 6 bases, with 16 bases between them. CDR1 is MNHEY and CDR2 is SVGAGI in the germline V gene.

The genes are TRBV6-5 and TRBJ2-1; tentative D call: TRBD2 (5 bases). Germline CDR1 is MNHEY and CDR2 is SVGAGI. V lost 0 bases and J lost 14, with 14 bases in between. This CDR3 contains 13 residues. The CDR3 coding sequence is TGTGCCAGCAGTTACTCGACACGGGGTTGGGAGTTCTTC. Translated, it gives CASSYSTRGWEFF.

The chain uses TRBV4-1 and TRBJ2-7; 7 nucleotides match TRBD2. The CDR3 is made up of 17 amino acids. In germline, CDR1 is MGHRA, CDR2 YSYEKL. Trimming cost V 0 bases and J 3 bases; bases outside gene matches: 11. The CDR3 loop is CASSQEEGTSVYYEQYF. CDR3 DNA: TGCGCCAGCAGCCAAGAGGAAGGAACTAGCGTTTACTACGAGCAGTACTTC.

The chain carries TRBV4-1 and TRBJ1-5; the match to TRBD1 covers 10 bases. The CDR3 has 15 amino acids. J was trimmed by 4 bases and V by 4 bases; bases with no gene match: 4. CDR1 is MGHRA and CDR2 is YSYEKL in the germline V gene. This chain's CDR3 is CASSPDRGTNQPQHF. CDR3 DNA: TGCGCCAGCAGCCCGGACAGGGGGACGAATCAGCCCCAGCATTTT.